The 27 T cell receptor beta chains in this list originate from one sample, sequenced in a study of blood T cell repertoires in COVID-19. The method was immunoSEQ multiplex PCR; TCRdb's version includes in-frame clones alone and lacks a portion of them. The sample contains 140,000 to 150,000 clones, around four fifths of which appear only once. Sequenced: peripheral blood. The receptors come from a human donor in a cohort sampled during active COVID-19.

This chain links TRBV3-1 (or the pseudogene TRBV3-2) with TRBJ2-1; D gene ambiguous. Germline V lookup: CDR1 LGHDT, CDR2 YNNKEL (reference sequence). With 1 base removed from V and 10 bases from J, the gap between germline ends came to 8 bases. This CDR3 comprises 12 residues. For the CDR3, the DNA is TGTGCCAGCAGCCAAGCCGGTCTCGAGCAGTTCTTC. It encodes CASSQAGLEQFF.

The chain couples TRBV11-2 to TRBJ2-1; possible D gene TRBD1, 5 bases. The CDR3 covers 16 residues. The germline V gene encodes CDR1 SGHAT and CDR2 FQNNGV. V was clipped by 2 bases and J by 10 bases, with 21 bases between them. CDR3 residues: CASSLSVGLGATEQFF. CDR3 DNA: TGTGCCAGCAGCTTATCGGTCGGGCTAGGGGCGACCGAGCAGTTCTTC.

The chain carries TRBV15 and TRBJ1-3, with no clear D. The germline CDR1 and CDR2 sequences are LNHNV and YYDKDF (reference sequence). The CDR3 totals 14 residues. V lost 0 bases and J lost 2, with 5 bases in between. The CDR3 reads CATSRDQTGNTIYF. The CDR3, as DNA: TGTGCCACCAGCAGAGACCAGACTGGAAACACCATATATTTT.

The chain has TRBV10-3 and TRBJ2-1, with D perhaps matching TRBD1 (6 bases). Trimming left V 4 bases short and J 12 bases short, with 16 bases between. Looked up from germline, CDR1 is ENHRY and CDR2 is SYGVKD. CDR3 length: 13 residues. The CDR3 sequence: CAISVQTGSRQFF. For the CDR3, the DNA is TGTGCCATCAGTGTCCAGACAGGTTCTCGGCAGTTCTTC.

This clone is a singleton in its sample. The chain couples TRBV19 to TRBJ1-5, with no clear D. The ends were cut back, 8 bases at V and 0 bases at J, with 11 bases in the middle. Germline CDR1 reads LNHDA; CDR2 reads SQIVND (reference sequence). The CDR3 contains 14 residues. CDR3 sequence: CASSRESSNQPQHF. In nucleotides, the CDR3 is TGTGCCAGTTCCCGGGAGTCTAGCAATCAGCCCCAGCATTTT.

For this clone: The junction shows a germline mismatch at one end, possibly a read error. This sequence joins TRBV27 and TRBJ2-7, with 14 bases fitting TRBD2. Germline V gene sequence: CDR1 MNHEY, CDR2 SMNVEV (reference sequence). The length of the CDR3 is 14 residues. The CDR3 sequence: CASSLKGLAGAHAF. CDR3 in DNA: TGTGCCAGCAGTTTAAAGGGACTAGCGGGGGCCCACGCCTTC.

The V call is TRBV7-9, the J call TRBJ2-5, with 9 bases aligning to TRBD2. Germline V gene data show CDR1 as SEHNR and CDR2 as FQNEAQ (reference sequence). The CDR3 loop spans 14 amino acids. With V trimmed by 5 bases and J by 4 bases, 5 bases remained unmatched. The CDR3 loop reads CASSHTSGRETQYF. CDR3 nucleotide sequence: TGTGCCAGCAGCCACACTAGCGGGCGAGAGACCCAGTACTTC.

The V gene is TRBV7-9, the J gene TRBJ1-1; weak D call: TRBD1 (6 bases). V was clipped by 1 base and J by 1 base, with 10 bases between them. CDR3 length equals 15 residues. Germline values: CDR1 SEHNR, CDR2 FQNEAQ (reference sequence). In nucleotides, the CDR3 is TGTGCCAGCAGCTTAGGGGGACATTCGAACACTGAAGCTTTCTTT. Its translation: CASSLGGHSNTEAFF.

In DNA form, the CDR3 reads TGTGCCAGCAGCGTAGAAGGAGGCATGAACACTGAAGCTTTCTTT. Translating it yields CASSVEGGMNTEAFF. This chain uses TRBV9 with TRBJ1-1; D uncertain. This CDR3 has 15 residues. Trimming cost V 0 bases and J 0 bases, with 9 bases left between them. Germline assignment: CDR1 SGDLS and CDR2 YYNGEE.

This CDR3 reads CASSDGAGAARDYTF. The CDR3 DNA reads TGTGCCAGCAGCGATGGCGCAGGGGCCGCCCGAGACTACACCTTC. The chain uses TRBV7-9 and TRBJ1-2; D is perhaps TRBD1 (6 bases). V was pared by 5 bases and J by 10 bases, with 23 bases between. CDR3 length: 15 residues. CDR1 SEHNR and CDR2 FQNEAQ come from the germline V gene (reference sequence).

The J gene is TRBJ2-3, the V gene TRBV5-6; maybe TRBD1 (5 bases). CDR3 length: 15 amino acids. The germline V and J ends were trimmed by 0 bases and 4 bases, with 12 bases remaining between them. Germline V gene sequence: CDR1 SGHDT, CDR2 YYEEEE. The CDR3 sequence: CASSLAPGMADTQYF. The CDR3 region has the DNA TGTGCCAGCAGCTTGGCCCCAGGGATGGCAGATACGCAGTATTTT.

This chain uses TRBV28 with TRBJ1-1, with a possible D match to TRBD1 (5 bases). Germline loops: CDR1 MDHEN, CDR2 SYDVKM. Trimming stripped 2 bases from V and 1 base from J, with 8 bases between. There are 14 residues in the CDR3. The CDR3 sequence is CASSLPGRNTEAFF. CDR3 sequence (DNA): TGTGCCAGCAGTTTACCAGGGCGGAACACTGAAGCTTTCTTT.

This chain connects TRBV7-2 to TRBJ2-5, with D unresolved. The CDR3 has 16 amino acids. Germline loops: CDR1 SGHTA, CDR2 FQGNSA. V was cut by 2 bases and J by 4 bases, with 17 bases left in between. The CDR3 loop reads CASSLLLRISGETQYF. CDR3 sequence (DNA): TGTGCCAGCAGCTTACTCTTGCGGATTTCGGGAGAGACCCAGTACTTC.

The DNA of the CDR3 is TGTGCCAGCGCCCTAACAGGGGACGTCACTGAAGCTTTCTTT. Protein: CASALTGDVTEAFF. The chain links TRBV7-3 to TRBJ1-1; TRBD1 agrees at 7 bases. This CDR3 comprises 14 residues. The germline V gene encodes CDR1 SGHTA and CDR2 FQGTGA. Trimming took 8 bases from V and 4 from J; bases not matched to a gene: 10.

This chain uses TRBV12-3 or TRBV12-4 with TRBJ2-7; no reliable D call. V was trimmed by 3 bases and J by 6 bases, leaving 9 bases between them. This CDR3 contains 12 residues. The CDR3 DNA reads TGTGCCAGCAGTTTCGCGATCCCCGAGCAGTACTTC. It codes for CASSFAIPEQYF.

The V call is TRBV29-1, the J call TRBJ1-4; D possibly corresponds to TRBD1 (6 bases). This CDR3 contains 15 residues. Germline-derived CDR1 and CDR2 are SQVTM and ANQGSEA. CDR3 protein: CRKGRGQATNEKLFF. The DNA of the CDR3 is TGCAGGAAGGGAAGGGGACAAGCAACTAATGAAAAACTGTTTTTT.

This chain links TRBV6-1 with TRBJ1-6, with 7 bases that match TRBD1. The CDR3 is 12 residues long. The V gene's germline CDR1 is MNHNS and CDR2 SASEGT. Losses at the gene ends were 0 bases for V and 16 bases for J; bases not matched to a gene: 3. The CDR3 region is CASSEARGILHF. Written as DNA, the CDR3 is TGTGCCAGCAGTGAAGCCAGGGGGATACTCCACTTT.

This clone was counted between two and nine times. This chain joins TRBV18 and TRBJ1-1, with D maybe TRBD1 (5 bases). V was cut by 2 bases and J by 1 base, with 8 bases left in between. The V gene's germline CDR1 is KGHSH and CDR2 LQKENI. CDR3 size: 14 residues. The chain's CDR3 is CASSPFGGNTEAFF. The CDR3 coding sequence is TGTGCCAGCTCACCATTCGGGGGGAACACTGAAGCTTTCTTT.

The genes are TRBV4-1 and TRBJ1-4, with TRBD1 identical over 7 bases. Germline CDR1 and CDR2: MGHRA and YSYEKL. With V trimmed by 3 bases and J by 7 bases, 8 bases remained unmatched. The CDR3 covers 15 residues. The CDR3 reads CASSQGTGVFEKLFF. In DNA, the CDR3 is TGCGCCAGCAGCCAGGGTACAGGGGTGTTTGAAAAACTGTTTTTT.

V gene TRBV7-3 combines with J gene TRBJ1-3; 10 bases map to TRBD1. With 3 bases clipped from V and 4 bases from J, the junction kept 0 bases outside the gene matches. Germline CDR1 is SGHTA and CDR2 is FQGTGA. The CDR3 contains 14 residues. The CDR3 DNA is TGTGCCAGCAGCTTGACAGGGGGCGGAAACACCATATATTTT. Translated, it gives CASSLTGGGNTIYF.

CDR3 loop: CASSLAPTGTYEQYF. The CDR3 bases are TGTGCCAGCAGCTTAGCACCGACAGGTACCTACGAGCAGTACTTC. The J gene is TRBJ2-7, the V gene TRBV7-2, with D possibly being TRBD1 (6 bases). The V gene's germline CDR1 is SGHTA and CDR2 FQGNSA. This CDR3 region has 15 residues. With 0 bases removed from V and 2 bases from J, the gap between germline ends came to 11 bases.

The V and J genes are TRBV6-6 and TRBJ1-5; a possible D gene is TRBD1 (6 bases). This CDR3 comprises 13 residues. The germline CDR1 and CDR2 sequences are MNHNY and SVGAGI (reference sequence). The V and J ends lost 7 bases and 7 bases respectively, with 14 bases between them. In DNA, the CDR3 is TGTGCCAGCAACCAGCGGGGGGGCCAGCCCCAGCATTTT. This encodes CASNQRGGQPQHF.

Details on this clone: The junction differs from germline at one of its ends, possibly a read error. V and J are TRBV9 and TRBJ2-3, with 13 positions matching TRBD2. CDR3 size: 16 residues. In germline, CDR1 is SGDLS, CDR2 YYNGEE. The chain's CDR3 is CASSPQTSGGTATQYF. Written as DNA, the CDR3 is TGTGCCAGCAGCCCTCAGACTAGCGGGGGGACAGCTACGCAGTATTTT.

V and J are TRBV9 and TRBJ1-3; D perhaps matches TRBD1 (5 bases). Germline CDR1 is SGDLS and CDR2 is YYNGEE. The germline V and J ends were trimmed by 2 bases and 0 bases, with 9 bases remaining between them. The CDR3 is 15 residues long. For the CDR3, the DNA is TGTGCCAGCAGCGTTGACAGTAGCTCTGGAAACACCATATATTTT. Protein product: CASSVDSSSGNTIYF.

This chain connects TRBV6-5 to TRBJ2-7; perhaps TRBD1 as D (6 bases). CDR3 size: 14 residues. Germline-derived CDR1 and CDR2 are MNHEY and SVGAGI. Trimming removed 5 bases at V and 3 bases at J, with 14 bases between. The CDR3, as DNA: TGTGCCAGCAGTCCGAGGACAGCTAACTACGAGCAGTACTTC. Translating it yields CASSPRTANYEQYF.

A single count supports this clone. The rearrangement links TRBV27 to TRBJ1-1; tentatively, D is TRBD1 (6 bases). This CDR3 has 13 amino acids. The germline CDR1 and CDR2 sequences are MNHEY and SMNVEV (reference sequence). V was shortened by 0 bases and J by 6 bases, with 8 bases between the two germline ends. The CDR3 here is CASSLSGAPEAFF. The CDR3 bases are TGTGCCAGCAGTTTATCGGGGGCCCCTGAAGCTTTCTTT.

The chain joins TRBV11-3 to TRBJ1-6; D perhaps matches TRBD1 (6 bases). Trimming left V 8 bases short and J 6 bases short, with 11 bases between. The germline CDR1 and CDR2 sequences are SGHNT and YENEEA. This CDR3 region has 13 residues. The CDR3 DNA is TGTGCCAGCGGGGGCGCGGGTAATTCACCCCTCCACTTT. This gives the protein CASGGAGNSPLHF.